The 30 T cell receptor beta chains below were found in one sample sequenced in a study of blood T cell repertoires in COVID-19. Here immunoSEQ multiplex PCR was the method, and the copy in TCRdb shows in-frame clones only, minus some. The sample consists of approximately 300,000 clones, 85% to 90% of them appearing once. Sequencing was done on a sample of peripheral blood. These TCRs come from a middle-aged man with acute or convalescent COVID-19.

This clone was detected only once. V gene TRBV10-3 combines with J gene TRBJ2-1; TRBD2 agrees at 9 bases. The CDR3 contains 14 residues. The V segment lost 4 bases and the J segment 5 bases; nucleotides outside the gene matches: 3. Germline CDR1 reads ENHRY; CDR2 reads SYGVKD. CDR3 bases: TGTGCCATCAGTGGCCTAGCGGGAAACAATGAGCAGTTCTTC. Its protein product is CAISGLAGNNEQFF.

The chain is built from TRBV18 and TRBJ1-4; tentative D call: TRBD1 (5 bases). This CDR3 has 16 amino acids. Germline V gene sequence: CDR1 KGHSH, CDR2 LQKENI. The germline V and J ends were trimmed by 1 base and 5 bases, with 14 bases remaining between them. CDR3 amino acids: CASSPRPSGPNEKLFF. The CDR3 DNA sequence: TGTGCCAGCTCACCACGACCTTCAGGGCCCAATGAAAAACTGTTTTTT.

The CDR3 coding sequence is TGTGCCATCAGCACAGGGTTTGAGACCCAGTACTTC. Protein: CAISTGFETQYF. This chain uses TRBV10-3 with TRBJ2-5; possibly TRBD1 for D (6 bases). Germline CDR1 ENHRY, CDR2 SYGVKD. The V end was cut by 6 bases, the J end by 5 bases, with 10 bases between. The CDR3 has 12 residues.

For the CDR3, the DNA is TGTGCCAGCAGCTTAACAGGCGCAACTAATGAAAAACTGTTTTTT. Protein product: CASSLTGATNEKLFF. V and J are TRBV7-7 and TRBJ1-4; a possible D gene is TRBD1 (5 bases). This CDR3 is built from 15 residues. The germline V gene encodes CDR1 SSHAT and CDR2 FNYEAQ (reference sequence). V was shortened by 2 bases and J by 0 bases, with 7 bases between the two germline ends.

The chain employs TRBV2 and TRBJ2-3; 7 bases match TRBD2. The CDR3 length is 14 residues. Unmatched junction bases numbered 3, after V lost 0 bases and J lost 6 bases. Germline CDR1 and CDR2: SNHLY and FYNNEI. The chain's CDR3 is CASSEAGGSDTQYF. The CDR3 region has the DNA TGTGCCAGCAGTGAAGCGGGGGGGTCGGATACGCAGTATTTT.

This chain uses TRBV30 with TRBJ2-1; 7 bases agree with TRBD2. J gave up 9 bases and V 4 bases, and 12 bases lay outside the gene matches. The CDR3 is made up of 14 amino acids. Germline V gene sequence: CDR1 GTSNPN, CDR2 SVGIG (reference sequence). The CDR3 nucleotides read TGTGCCTGGAATCTAGCGGCGGTGTGGAGTGAGCAGTTCTTC. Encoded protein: CAWNLAAVWSEQFF.

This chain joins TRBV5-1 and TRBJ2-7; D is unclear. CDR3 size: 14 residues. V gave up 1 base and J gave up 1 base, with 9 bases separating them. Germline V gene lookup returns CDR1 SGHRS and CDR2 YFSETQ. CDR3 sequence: CASSLNAGSYEQYF. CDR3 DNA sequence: TGCGCCAGCAGCTTGAACGCAGGATCCTACGAGCAGTACTTC.

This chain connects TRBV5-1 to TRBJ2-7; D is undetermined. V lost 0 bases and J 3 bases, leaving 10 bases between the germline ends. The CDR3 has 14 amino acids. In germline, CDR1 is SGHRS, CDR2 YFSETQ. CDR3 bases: TGCGCCAGCAGCTTGGATAGAGGTTACTACGAGCAGTACTTC. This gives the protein CASSLDRGYYEQYF.

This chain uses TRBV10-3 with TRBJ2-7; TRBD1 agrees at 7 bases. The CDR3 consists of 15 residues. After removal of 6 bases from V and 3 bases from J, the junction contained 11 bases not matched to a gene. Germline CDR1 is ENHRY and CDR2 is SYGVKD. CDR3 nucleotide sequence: TGTGCCATCAGCTCTACAGGGGCGCAGGTCTACGAGCAGTACTTC. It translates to CAISSTGAQVYEQYF.

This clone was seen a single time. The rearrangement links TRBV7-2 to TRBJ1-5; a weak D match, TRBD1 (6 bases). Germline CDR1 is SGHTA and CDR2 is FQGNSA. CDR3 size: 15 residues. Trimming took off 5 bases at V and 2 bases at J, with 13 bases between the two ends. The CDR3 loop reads CASSLQGRGNQPQHF. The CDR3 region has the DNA TGTGCCAGCAGCCTACAGGGTAGGGGCAATCAGCCCCAGCATTTT.

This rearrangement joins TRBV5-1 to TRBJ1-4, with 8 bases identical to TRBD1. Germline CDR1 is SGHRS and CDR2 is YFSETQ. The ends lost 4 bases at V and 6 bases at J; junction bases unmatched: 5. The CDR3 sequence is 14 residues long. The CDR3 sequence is CASSRQGTDEKLFF. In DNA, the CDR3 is TGCGCCAGCAGCCGACAGGGGACGGATGAAAAACTGTTTTTT.

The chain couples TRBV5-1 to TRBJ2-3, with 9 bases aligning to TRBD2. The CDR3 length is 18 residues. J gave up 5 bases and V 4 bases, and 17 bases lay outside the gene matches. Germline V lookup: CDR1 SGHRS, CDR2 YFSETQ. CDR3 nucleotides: TGCGCCAGCAGCCCGGGGCCAGCGGGGGGCCTGAGGAGAGATACGCAGTATTTT. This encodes CASSPGPAGGLRRDTQYF.

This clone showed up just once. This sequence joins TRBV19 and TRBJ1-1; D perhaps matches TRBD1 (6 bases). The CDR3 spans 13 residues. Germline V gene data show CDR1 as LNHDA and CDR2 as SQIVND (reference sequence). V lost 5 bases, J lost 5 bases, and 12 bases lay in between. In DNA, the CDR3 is TGTGCCAGTAGTCCCCGGACAGAAACTGAAGCTTTCTTT. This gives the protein CASSPRTETEAFF.

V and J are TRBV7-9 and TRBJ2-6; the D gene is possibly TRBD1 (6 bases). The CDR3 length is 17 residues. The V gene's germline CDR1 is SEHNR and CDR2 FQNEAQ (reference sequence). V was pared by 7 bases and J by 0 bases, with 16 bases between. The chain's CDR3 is CASTPGQILSGANVLTF. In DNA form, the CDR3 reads TGTGCCAGCACCCCCGGACAGATCCTCTCTGGGGCCAACGTCCTGACTTTC. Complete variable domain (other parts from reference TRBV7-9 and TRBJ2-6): DTGVSQNPRHKITKRGQNVTFRCDPISEHNRLYWYRQTLGQGPEFLTYFQNEAQLEKSRLLSDRFSAERPKGSFSTLEIQRTEQGDSAMYLCASTPGQILSGANVLTFGAGSRLTVL.

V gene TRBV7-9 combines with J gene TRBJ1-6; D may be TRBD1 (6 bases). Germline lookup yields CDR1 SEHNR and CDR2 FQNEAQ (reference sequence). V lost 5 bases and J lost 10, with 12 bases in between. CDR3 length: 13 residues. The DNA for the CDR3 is TGTGCCAGCAGCCCGCAGGGGTGGTCACCCCTCCACTTT. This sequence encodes CASSPQGWSPLHF.

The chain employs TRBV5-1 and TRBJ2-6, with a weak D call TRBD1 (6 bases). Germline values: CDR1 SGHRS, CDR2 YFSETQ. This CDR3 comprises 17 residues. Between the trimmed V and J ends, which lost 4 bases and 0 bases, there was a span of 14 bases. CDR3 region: CASSTTGHLSGANVLTF. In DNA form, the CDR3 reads TGCGCCAGCAGCACTACGGGACACCTCTCTGGGGCCAACGTCCTGACTTTC.

CDR3 residues: CATSAGVITGENEKLFF. CDR3 nucleotides: TGTGCCACCAGTGCCGGGGTAATTACAGGGGAGAACGAAAAACTGTTTTTT. The J gene is TRBJ1-4, the V gene TRBV24-1; 7 nucleotides line up with TRBD1. The CDR3 extends over 17 amino acids. The V segment lost 5 bases and the J segment 8 bases; nucleotides outside the gene matches: 16. CDR1 is KGHDR, CDR2 SFDVKD, per germline.

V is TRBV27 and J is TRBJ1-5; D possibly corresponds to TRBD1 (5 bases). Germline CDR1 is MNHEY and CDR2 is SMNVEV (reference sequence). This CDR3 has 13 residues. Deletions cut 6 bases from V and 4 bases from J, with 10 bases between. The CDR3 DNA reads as TGTGCCAGCAGACTACAGGCTAATCAGCCCCAGCATTTT. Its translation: CASRLQANQPQHF.

CDR3 DNA: TGTGCCAGCAGCTCCATCGCCCAGGGTTTGGGTGGCTACACCTTC. Its translation: CASSSIAQGLGGYTF. J is TRBJ1-2 and V is TRBV5-4; TRBD1 is a possible D gene (5 bases). The V and J ends lost 3 bases and 7 bases respectively, with 19 bases between them. The germline V gene encodes CDR1 SGHNT and CDR2 YYREEE (reference sequence). The CDR3 spans 15 residues.

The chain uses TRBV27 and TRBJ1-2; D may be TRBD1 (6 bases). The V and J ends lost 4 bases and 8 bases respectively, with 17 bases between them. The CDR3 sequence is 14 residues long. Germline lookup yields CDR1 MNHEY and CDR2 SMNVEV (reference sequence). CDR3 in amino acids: CASSSPTQGRGYTF. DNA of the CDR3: TGTGCCAGCAGTTCTCCCACTCAGGGGAGAGGCTACACCTTC.

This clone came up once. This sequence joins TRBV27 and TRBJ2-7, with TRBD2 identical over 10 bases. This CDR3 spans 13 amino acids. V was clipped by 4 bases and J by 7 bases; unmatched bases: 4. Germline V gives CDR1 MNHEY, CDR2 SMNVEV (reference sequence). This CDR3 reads CASSSPTSGEQYF. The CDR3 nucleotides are TGTGCCAGCAGTTCCCCGACTAGCGGGGAGCAGTACTTC.

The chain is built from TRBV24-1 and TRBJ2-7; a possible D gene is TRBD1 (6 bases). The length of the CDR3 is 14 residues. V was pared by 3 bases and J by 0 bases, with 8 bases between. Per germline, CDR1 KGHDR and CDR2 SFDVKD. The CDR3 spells CATSDTGSSYEQYF. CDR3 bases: TGTGCCACCAGTGATACAGGGAGCTCCTACGAGCAGTACTTC.

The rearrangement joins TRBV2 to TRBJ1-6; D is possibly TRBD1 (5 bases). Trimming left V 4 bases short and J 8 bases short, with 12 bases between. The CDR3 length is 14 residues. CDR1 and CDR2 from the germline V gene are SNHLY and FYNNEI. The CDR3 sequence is CASSAQGRDSPLHF. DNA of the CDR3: TGTGCCAGCAGTGCCCAGGGTAGGGATTCACCCCTCCACTTT.

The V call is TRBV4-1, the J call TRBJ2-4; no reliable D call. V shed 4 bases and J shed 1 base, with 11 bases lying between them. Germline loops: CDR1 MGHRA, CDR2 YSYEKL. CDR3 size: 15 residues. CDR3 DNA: TGCGCCAGCAGCCGGCCAGGTTCGGCCAAAAACATTCAGTACTTC. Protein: CASSRPGSAKNIQYF.

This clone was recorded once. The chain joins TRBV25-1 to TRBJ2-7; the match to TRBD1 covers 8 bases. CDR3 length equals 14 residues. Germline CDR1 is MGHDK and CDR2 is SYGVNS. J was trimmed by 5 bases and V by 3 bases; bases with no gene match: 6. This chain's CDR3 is CASSDPGQAHEQYF. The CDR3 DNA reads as TGTGCCAGCAGTGATCCGGGACAGGCACACGAGCAGTACTTC.

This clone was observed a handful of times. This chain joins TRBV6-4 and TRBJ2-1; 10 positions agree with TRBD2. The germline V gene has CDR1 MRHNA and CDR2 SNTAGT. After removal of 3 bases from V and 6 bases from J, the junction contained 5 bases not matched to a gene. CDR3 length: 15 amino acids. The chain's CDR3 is CASSEGLAGVNEQFF. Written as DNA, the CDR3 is TGTGCCAGCAGTGAAGGTCTAGCGGGGGTCAATGAGCAGTTCTTC.

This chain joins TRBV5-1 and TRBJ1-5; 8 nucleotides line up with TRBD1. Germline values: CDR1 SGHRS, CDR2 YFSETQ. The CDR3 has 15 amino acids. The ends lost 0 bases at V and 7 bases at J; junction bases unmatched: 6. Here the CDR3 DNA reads TGCGCCAGCAGCTTGGGGGTGACAGGGGACCAGCCCCAGCATTTT. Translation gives CASSLGVTGDQPQHF.

CDR3 DNA sequence: TGTGCCAGCAGTGAAAAGACAAATTGGGGCGGCTACACCTTC. Amino acid sequence: CASSEKTNWGGYTF. The genes are TRBV6-1 and TRBJ1-2, with D maybe TRBD1 (5 bases). Trimming removed 2 bases at V and 8 bases at J, with 15 bases between. The CDR3 sequence is 14 residues long. The germline V gene encodes CDR1 MNHNS and CDR2 SASEGT.

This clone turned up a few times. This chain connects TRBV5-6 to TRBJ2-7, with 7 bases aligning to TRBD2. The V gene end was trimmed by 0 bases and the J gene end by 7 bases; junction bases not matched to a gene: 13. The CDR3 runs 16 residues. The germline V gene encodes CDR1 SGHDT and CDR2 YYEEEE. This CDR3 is CASSLGGGGDAFEQYF. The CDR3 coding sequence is TGTGCCAGCAGCTTGGGAGGCGGGGGAGACGCCTTTGAGCAGTACTTC.

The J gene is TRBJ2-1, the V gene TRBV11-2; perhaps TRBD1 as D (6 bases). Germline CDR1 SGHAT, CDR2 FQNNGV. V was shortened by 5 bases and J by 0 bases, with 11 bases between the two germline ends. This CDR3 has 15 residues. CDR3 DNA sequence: TGTGCCAGCAGCCCCGACAGGTACTCCTACAATGAGCAGTTCTTC. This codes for CASSPDRYSYNEQFF.